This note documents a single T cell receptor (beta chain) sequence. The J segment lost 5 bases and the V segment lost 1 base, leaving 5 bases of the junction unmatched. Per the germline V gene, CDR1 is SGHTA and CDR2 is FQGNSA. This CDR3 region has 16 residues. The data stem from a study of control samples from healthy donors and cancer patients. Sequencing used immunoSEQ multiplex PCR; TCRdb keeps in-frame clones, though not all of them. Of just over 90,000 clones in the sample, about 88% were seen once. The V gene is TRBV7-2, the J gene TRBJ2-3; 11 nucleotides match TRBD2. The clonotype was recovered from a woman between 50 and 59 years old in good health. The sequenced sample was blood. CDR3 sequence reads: CASSLGASGGQDTQYF. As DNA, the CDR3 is TGTGCCAGCAGCTTAGGGGCTAGCGGGGGGCAAGATACGCAGTATTTT.